This T cell receptor (beta chain) was documented in a study of chemoradiotherapy in HPV16-positive cancers. General observations from the study: Candidate HPV-specific clones and E7-related TCR motifs grew in tumor during treatment. The functional HPV-specific definition rests on just a couple of HPV16-positive patients. HPV-responsive T-cell expansion during chemoradiotherapy was linked to improved recurrence-free survival in HPV16-positive patients.

As for this clone: Its antigen is undetermined.

The germline V gene has CDR1 DFQATT and CDR2 SNEGSKA (reference sequence). CDR3 length: 11 residues. V lost 6 bases, J lost 3 bases, and 6 bases lay in between. Assay: immunoSEQ multiplex PCR; the TCRdb copy retains only in-frame clones and omits some. The sample lists 3,900 or so clones, 91% occurring once. The sample here was tumor tissue, taken from a patient who underwent chemoradiotherapy. V gene TRBV20-1 combines with J gene TRBJ2-1; D is undetermined. This receptor was obtained from a human donor with HPV-associated anogenital cancer. The CDR3 loop is CSAHSYNEQFF. The CDR3 bases are TGCAGTGCCCACAGCTACAATGAGCAGTTCTTC.